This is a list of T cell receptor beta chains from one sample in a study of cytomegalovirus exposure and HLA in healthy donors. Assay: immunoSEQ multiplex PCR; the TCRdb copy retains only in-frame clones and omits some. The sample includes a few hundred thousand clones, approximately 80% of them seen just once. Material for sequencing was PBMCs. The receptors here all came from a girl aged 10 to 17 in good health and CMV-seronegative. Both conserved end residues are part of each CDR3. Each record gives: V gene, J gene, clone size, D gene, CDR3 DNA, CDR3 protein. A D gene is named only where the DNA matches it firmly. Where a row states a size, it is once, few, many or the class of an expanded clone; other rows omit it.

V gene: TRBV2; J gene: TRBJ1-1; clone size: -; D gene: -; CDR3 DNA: TGTGCCAGCAACATTCGTATGAACACTGAAGCTTTCTTT; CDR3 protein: CASNIRMNTEAFF
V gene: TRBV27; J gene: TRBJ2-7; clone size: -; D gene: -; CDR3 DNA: TGTGCCAGCAGTTCCACCGGGTCTCTATACTACGAGCAGTACTTC; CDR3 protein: CASSSTGSLYYEQYF
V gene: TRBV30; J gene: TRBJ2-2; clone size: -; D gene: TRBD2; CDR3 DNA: TGTGCCTGGAGATATAGCGGGGGGGCTTCCGGGGAGCTGTTTTTT; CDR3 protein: CAWRYSGGASGELFF
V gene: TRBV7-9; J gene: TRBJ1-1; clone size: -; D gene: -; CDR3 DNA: TGTGCCAGCATCCATACCTCTGGGGGGTTGTACACTGAAGCTTTCTTT; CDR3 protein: CASIHTSGGLYTEAFF
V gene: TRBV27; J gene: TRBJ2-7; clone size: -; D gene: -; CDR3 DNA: TGTGCCAGCAGTTTATTCCAGGAGGAAGTACCCTACGAGCAGTACTTC; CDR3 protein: CASSLFQEEVPYEQYF
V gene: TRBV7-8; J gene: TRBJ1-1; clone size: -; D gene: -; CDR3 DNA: TGTGCCAGCAGCTTATTGATCAGGAGTGGGAGGGTGAACACTGAAGCTTTCTTT; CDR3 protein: CASSLLIRSGRVNTEAFF
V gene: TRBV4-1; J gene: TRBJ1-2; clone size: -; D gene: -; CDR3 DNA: TGCGCCAGCAGCCAAGCGAGCTATGGCTACACCTTC; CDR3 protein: CASSQASYGYTF
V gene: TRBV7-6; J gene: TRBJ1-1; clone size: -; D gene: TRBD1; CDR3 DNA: TGTGCCAGCAGCCTGGGACAGGGGGACACTGAAGCTTTCTTT; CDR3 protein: CASSLGQGDTEAFF
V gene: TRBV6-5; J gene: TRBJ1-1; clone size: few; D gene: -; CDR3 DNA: TGTGCCAGCAGTTACGGCAGGGTCACTGAAGCTTTCTTT; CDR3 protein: CASSYGRVTEAFF
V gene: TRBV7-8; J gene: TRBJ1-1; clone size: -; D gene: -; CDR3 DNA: TGTGCCAGCAGCCTCACCCTAGGTGCCACTGAAGCTTTCTTT; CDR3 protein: CASSLTLGATEAFF
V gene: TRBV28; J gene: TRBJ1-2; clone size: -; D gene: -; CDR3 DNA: TGTGCCAGCAGTTTCAGGTCCGACTATGGCTACACCTTC; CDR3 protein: CASSFRSDYGYTF
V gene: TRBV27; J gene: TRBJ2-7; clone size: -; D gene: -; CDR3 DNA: TGTGCCAGCAGTCCTCAGTATGCGGGTCTGTTCTACGAGCAGTACTTC; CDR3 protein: CASSPQYAGLFYEQYF
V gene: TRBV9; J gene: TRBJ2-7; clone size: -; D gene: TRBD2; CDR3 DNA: TGTGCCAGCAGCGCTGGGACTAGCGGTTACGAGCAGTACTTC; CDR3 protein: CASSAGTSGYEQYF
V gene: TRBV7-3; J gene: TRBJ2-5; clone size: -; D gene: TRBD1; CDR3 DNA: TGTGCCAGCAGCGTAACAGGGGCACGAGAGACCCAGTACTTC; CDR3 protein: CASSVTGARETQYF